The entry below describes one TCR beta chain. The sample belongs to a study of blood T cell repertoires in COVID-19. Study in general: Material from acute and convalescent COVID-19 was sourced from the United States, Italy and Spain. Sample material is recorded as cDNA or gDNA derived from T cells, B-cell-depleted T cells, or PBMCs.

The authors' processing: Counts of nucleated cells, estimated from reference gene primer amplification, were obtained. Generated by immunoSEQ multiplex PCR, the TCRdb table keeps only in-frame clones and is missing some. The D gene and trimming were derived from the DNA, and the V and J assignments and clone size from that table. In the table there are roughly 50,000 clones, approximately 90% of which are singletons. The CDR3 covers 15 residues. V gave up 1 base and J gave up 4 bases; unmatched junction bases: 3. The germline gives CDR1 LGHNA, CDR2 YSLEER. Sequencing input: peripheral blood. This sequence originates from a man between 65 and 79 years old with acute or convalescent COVID-19. The rearrangement links TRBV4-3 to TRBJ2-1, with TRBD2 matching 8 bases. The CDR3 protein is CASSQGAGGYNEQFF. The CDR3 DNA is TGCGCCAGCAGCCAAGGGGCGGGGGGATACAATGAGCAGTTCTTC.